This T cell receptor (beta chain) was identified during a study of T cell changes during pregnancy in multiple sclerosis. Sequencing used immunoSEQ multiplex PCR; TCRdb keeps in-frame clones, though not all of them. Here the sample spans just under 85,000 clones, approximately 90% being singletons. The junction had 5 bases not matched to a gene; V was cut back by 4 bases and J by 4 bases. CDR1 and CDR2 (germline): SGHTA, FQGNSA. The CDR3 sequence is 15 residues long. This TCR was sampled from a female donor with multiple sclerosis, enrolled in a pregnancy study. The source material was peripheral blood, sampled in the first trimester of pregnancy. The chain is built from TRBV7-2 and TRBJ2-2; 8 bases agree with TRBD1. The CDR3 loop is CASSSGTGVTGELFF. The CDR3 bases are TGTGCCAGCAGCTCCGGGACAGGAGTCACCGGGGAGCTGTTTTTT.